Listed below are T cell receptor beta chains from one sample, sequenced in a study of cytomegalovirus exposure and HLA in healthy donors. The data were produced by immunoSEQ multiplex PCR, yet TCRdb's version contains in-frame clones alone and is incomplete. The sample lists some 78,000 clones, around 70% occurring once. The sequenced sample consisted of PBMCs. These receptor sequences come from a middle-aged woman in good health and CMV-seropositive. CDR3s include the opening cysteine and the closing phenylalanine or tryptophan. The order of the fields is V gene, J gene, clone size, D gene, CDR3 protein, CDR3 DNA. D genes are given only for firm matches. The size of a clone is reported for some rows only, either as once, few or many, or as a class for expanded clones.

>TRBV6-5|TRBJ1-6|few|.
CASSRNRAKDSPLHF
TGTGCCAGCAGTCGGAACAGGGCTAAAGACTCACCCCTCCACTTT
>TRBV4-1|TRBJ1-5|.|.
CASSPTTGVNQPQHF
TGCGCCAGCAGCCCTACTACGGGGGTCAATCAGCCCCAGCATTTT
>TRBV2|TRBJ2-2|.|TRBD2
CASSLGLGGTGELFF
TGTGCCAGCAGTCTCGGACTAGGCGGCACCGGGGAGCTGTTTTTT
>TRBV27|TRBJ2-1|.|.
CASSINSYNEQFF
TGTGCCAGCAGTATAAACTCCTACAATGAGCAGTTCTTC
>TRBV9|TRBJ1-1|.|.
CASSPTAWTEAFF
TGTGCCAGCAGCCCTACTGCTTGGACTGAAGCTTTCTTT
>TRBV7-9|TRBJ2-3|.|.
CSSSLLADTQYF
TGTTCCAGCAGCTTGCTAGCTGATACGCAGTATTTT
>TRBV4-1|TRBJ2-2|.|TRBD2
CASSQDWGSGLTGELFF
TGCGCCAGCAGCCAAGATTGGGGTAGCGGGCTAACCGGGGAGCTGTTTTTT
>TRBV5-4|TRBJ1-6|.|.
CASSLGGAAANSPLHF
TGTGCCAGCAGCTTGGGTGGGGCCGCAGCCAATTCACCCCTCCACTTT
>TRBV19|TRBJ1-5|.|.
CASSKTGFSNQPQHF
TGTGCCAGTAGTAAGACGGGTTTTAGCAATCAGCCCCAGCATTTT
>TRBV6-6|TRBJ1-2|.|.
CASSPRGGNYGYTF
TGTGCCAGCAGCCCCAGGGGAGGGAACTATGGCTACACCTTC
>TRBV18|TRBJ2-2|.|TRBD2
CASSPLAGENTGELFF
TGTGCCAGCTCACCGCTAGCGGGGGAGAACACCGGGGAGCTGTTTTTT
>TRBV9|TRBJ1-2|.|.
CASSAQGIFYGYTF
TGTGCCAGCAGCGCACAGGGAATCTTCTATGGCTACACCTTC
>TRBV5-1|TRBJ2-7|few|TRBD1
CASSEWDGTGPYEQYF
TGCGCCAGCAGCGAATGGGATGGGACAGGCCCTTATGAGCAGTACTTC
>TRBV7-9|TRBJ2-5|.|TRBD1
CASSLAGTAKETQYF
TGTGCCAGCAGCTTAGCAGGGACAGCAAAAGAGACCCAGTACTTC
>TRBV6-6|TRBJ1-1|few|TRBD1
CASSGQGSSNTEAFF
TGTGCCAGCAGTGGACAGGGAAGTTCGAACACTGAAGCTTTCTTT
>TRBV10-3|TRBJ2-6|.|.
CAIRRVSGANVLTF
TGTGCCATCAGGCGAGTGTCTGGGGCCAACGTCCTGACTTTC
>TRBV30|TRBJ1-2|.|.
CAWSVDQPGLYGYTF
TGTGCCTGGAGTGTAGATCAACCTGGCCTCTATGGCTACACCTTC
>TRBV6-1|TRBJ1-2|.|TRBD1
CASSEIGTGFGYTF
TGTGCCAGCAGTGAAATTGGGACAGGTTTTGGCTACACCTTC
>TRBV18|TRBJ1-1|.|.
CASSPATELNTEAFF
TGTGCCAGCTCACCGGCGACGGAGCTGAACACTGAAGCTTTCTTT
>TRBV29-1|TRBJ2-1|.|.
CSVLRGAGEQFF
TGCAGCGTCCTCCGGGGGGCAGGTGAGCAGTTCTTC
>TRBV10-1|TRBJ1-5|.|.
CASSGGNGEPQHF
TGCGCCAGCAGTGGAGGGAATGGGGAGCCCCAGCATTTT
>TRBV28|TRBJ1-6|.|TRBD1
CASNDETGGSPLHF
TGTGCCAGCAATGATGAGACAGGGGGATCACCCCTCCACTTT
>TRBV4-2|TRBJ1-4|.|TRBD1
CASSRDPGTGYEKLFF
TGTGCCAGCAGCCGAGACCCCGGGACAGGGTACGAAAAACTGTTTTTT
>TRBV6-5|TRBJ2-7|.|.
CASTEGPTYEQYF
TGTGCCAGCACCGAGGGCCCCACCTACGAGCAGTACTTC
>TRBV14|TRBJ1-4|.|.
CASSQAGGYEKLFF
TGTGCCAGCAGCCAAGCGGGGGGGTATGAAAAACTGTTTTTT
>TRBV6-5|TRBJ1-3|once|TRBD1
CASRSATGTGNTIYF
TGTGCCAGCCGTTCTGCGACAGGGACTGGAAACACCATATATTTT
>TRBV5-1|TRBJ2-7|once|TRBD2
CASSTSSGSSYEQYF
TGCGCCAGCAGCACATCTAGCGGGAGCTCCTACGAGCAGTACTTC
>TRBV19|TRBJ1-2|.|.
CASRIGGGYTF
TGTGCCAGCCGGATCGGAGGAGGCTACACCTTC
>TRBV7-9|TRBJ1-1|.|.
CASSLVGRAEAFF
TGTGCCAGCAGCTTAGTCGGCAGGGCTGAAGCTTTCTTT
>TRBV6-6|TRBJ2-3|few|.
CASSYLGVVTDTQYF
TGTGCCAGCAGTTACCTCGGAGTTGTTACAGATACGCAGTATTTT
>TRBV7-2|TRBJ1-6|.|.
CASSLGADYNSPLHF
TGTGCCAGCAGCTTGGGCGCAGATTATAATTCACCCCTCCACTTT
>TRBV29-1|TRBJ2-7|.|.
CSVDVPGSYEQYF
TGCAGCGTTGACGTCCCGGGATCCTACGAGCAGTACTTC
>TRBV9|TRBJ2-7|.|.
CASSGRDSYEQYF
TGTGCCAGCAGCGGACGAGACAGCTACGAGCAGTACTTC
>TRBV28|TRBJ2-7|.|TRBD1
CASTLGQASSYEQYF
TGTGCCAGCACCCTCGGACAGGCGAGCTCCTACGAGCAGTACTTC
>TRBV7-2|TRBJ1-1|.|TRBD1
CASSPQGDTEAFF
TGTGCCAGCAGCCCTCAGGGGGACACTGAAGCTTTCTTT
>TRBV12-1|TRBJ1-5|.|.
CASSSRGEGQPQHF
TGTGCCAGCAGCTCGAGAGGGGAGGGGCAGCCCCAGCATTTT
>TRBV2|TRBJ2-7|.|.
CASSSNYEQYF
TGTGCCAGCAGTTCTAATTACGAGCAGTACTTC
>TRBV11-3|TRBJ2-7|.|.
CASSSSGHNEQYF
TGTGCCAGCAGCTCCTCAGGGCACAACGAGCAGTACTTC
>TRBV5-1|TRBJ1-1|.|.
CASRAGEGTEAFF
TGCGCCAGCAGGGCAGGGGAGGGTACTGAAGCTTTCTTT
>TRBV10-1|TRBJ2-2|.|.
CASSKGHQTANTGELFF
TGCGCCAGCAGTAAGGGACACCAGACCGCGAACACCGGGGAGCTGTTTTTT
>TRBV5-1|TRBJ2-5|.|TRBD1
CASSKGVSTGANRETQYF
TGCGCCAGCAGCAAAGGGGTCTCGACAGGGGCAAATCGAGAGACCCAGTACTTC